This T cell receptor (beta chain) was observed in a study of T cell changes during pregnancy in multiple sclerosis. The CDR3 runs 13 residues. Between the trimmed V and J ends, which lost 3 bases and 2 bases, there was a span of 8 bases. Germline V lookup: CDR1 KGHSH, CDR2 LQKENI. Generated by immunoSEQ multiplex PCR, the TCRdb table keeps only in-frame clones and is missing some. Of 40,000 or so clones in the sample, about 93% were seen once. The TCR comes from a female donor with multiple sclerosis, enrolled in a pregnancy study. Sequencing was performed on CD4+ T cells from peripheral blood mononuclear cells, taken in the third trimester of pregnancy. The chain joins TRBV18 to TRBJ2-7; D unclear. The CDR3 bases are TGTGCCAGCTCACCGACACACACCTACGAGCAGTACTTC. Protein: CASSPTHTYEQYF.